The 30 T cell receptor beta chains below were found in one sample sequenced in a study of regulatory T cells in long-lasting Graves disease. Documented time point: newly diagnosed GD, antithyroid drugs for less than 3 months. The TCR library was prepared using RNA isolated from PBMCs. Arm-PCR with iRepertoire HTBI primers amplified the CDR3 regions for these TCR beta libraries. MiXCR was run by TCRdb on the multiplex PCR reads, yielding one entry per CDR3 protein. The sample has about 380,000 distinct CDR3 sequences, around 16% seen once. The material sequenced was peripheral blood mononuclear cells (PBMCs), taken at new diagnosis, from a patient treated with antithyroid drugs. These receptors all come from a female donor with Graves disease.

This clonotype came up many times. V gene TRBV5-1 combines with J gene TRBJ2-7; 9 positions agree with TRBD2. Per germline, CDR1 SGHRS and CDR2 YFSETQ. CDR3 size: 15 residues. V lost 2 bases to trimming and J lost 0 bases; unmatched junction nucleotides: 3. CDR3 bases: TGCGCCAGCAGCTTCGCTAGCGGGAACTCCTACGAGCAGTACTTC. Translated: CASSFASGNSYEQYF.

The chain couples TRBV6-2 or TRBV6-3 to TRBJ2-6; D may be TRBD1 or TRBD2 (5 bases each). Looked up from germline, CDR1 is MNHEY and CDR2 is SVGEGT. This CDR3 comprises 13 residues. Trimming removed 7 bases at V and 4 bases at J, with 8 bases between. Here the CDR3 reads CASTGTGANVLTF. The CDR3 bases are TGTGCCAGCACAGGGACCGGGGCCAACGTCCTGACTTTC.

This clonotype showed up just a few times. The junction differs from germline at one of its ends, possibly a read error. CDR3 sequence reads: CASSPSGREEAQYF. The CDR3 DNA reads as TGTGCCAGCAGTCCCAGCGGGAGGGAAGAGGCCCAGTACTTC. The chain employs TRBV12-3 or TRBV12-4 and TRBJ2-5, with 10 nucleotides matching TRBD2. The CDR3 has 14 residues.

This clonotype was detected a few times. This CDR3 is CSASGAWGNQPQHF. DNA for the CDR3: TGCAGTGCTAGCGGGGCCTGGGGCAATCAGCCCCAGCATTTT. V gene TRBV20-1 combines with J gene TRBJ1-5; possibly TRBD1 for D (5 bases). The germline gives CDR1 DFQATT, CDR2 SNEGSKA (reference sequence). Trimming cost V 3 bases and J 2 bases, with 11 bases left between them. The CDR3 has 14 amino acids.

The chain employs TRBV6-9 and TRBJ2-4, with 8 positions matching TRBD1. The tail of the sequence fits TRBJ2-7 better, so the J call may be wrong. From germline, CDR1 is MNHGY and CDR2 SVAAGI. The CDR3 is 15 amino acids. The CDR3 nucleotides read TGTGCCAGCAGTTATACCGGGACAGGAACCTACGAGCAGTACTTC. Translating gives CASSYTGTGTYEQYF.

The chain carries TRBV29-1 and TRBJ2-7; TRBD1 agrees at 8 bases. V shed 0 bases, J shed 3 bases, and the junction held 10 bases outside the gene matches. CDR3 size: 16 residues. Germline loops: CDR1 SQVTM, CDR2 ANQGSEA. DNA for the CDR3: TGCAGCGTTGAAGAGCCCCGGACAGGGAGACTCTACGAGCAGTACTTC. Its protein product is CSVEEPRTGRLYEQYF.

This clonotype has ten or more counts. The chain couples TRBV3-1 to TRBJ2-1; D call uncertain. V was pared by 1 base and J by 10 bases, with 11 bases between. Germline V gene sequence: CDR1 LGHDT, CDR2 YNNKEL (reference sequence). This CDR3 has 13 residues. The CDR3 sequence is CASSQARKNEQFF. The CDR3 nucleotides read TGTGCCAGCAGCCAAGCTCGTAAGAACGAGCAGTTCTTC.

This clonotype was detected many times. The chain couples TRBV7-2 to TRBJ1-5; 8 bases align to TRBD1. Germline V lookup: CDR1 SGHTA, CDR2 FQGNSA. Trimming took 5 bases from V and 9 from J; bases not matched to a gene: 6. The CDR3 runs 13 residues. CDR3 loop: CASSRDRRGPQHF. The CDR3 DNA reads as TGTGCCAGCAGCCGGGACAGGAGGGGGCCCCAGCATTTT.

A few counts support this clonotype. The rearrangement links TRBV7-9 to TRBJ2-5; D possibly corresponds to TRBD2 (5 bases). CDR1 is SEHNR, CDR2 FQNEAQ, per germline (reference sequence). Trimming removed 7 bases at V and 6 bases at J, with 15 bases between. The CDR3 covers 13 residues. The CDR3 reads CASNMKGEKTQYF. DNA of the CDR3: TGTGCCAGCAATATGAAGGGAGAAAAGACCCAGTACTTC.

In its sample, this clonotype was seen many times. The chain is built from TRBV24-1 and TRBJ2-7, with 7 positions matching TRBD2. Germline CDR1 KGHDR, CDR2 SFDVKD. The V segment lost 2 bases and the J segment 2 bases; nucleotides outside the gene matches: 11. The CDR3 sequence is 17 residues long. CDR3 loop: CATSDSTRDGGTYEQYF. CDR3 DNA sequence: TGTGCCACCAGTGATTCGACCCGGGACGGGGGGACCTACGAGCAGTACTTC.

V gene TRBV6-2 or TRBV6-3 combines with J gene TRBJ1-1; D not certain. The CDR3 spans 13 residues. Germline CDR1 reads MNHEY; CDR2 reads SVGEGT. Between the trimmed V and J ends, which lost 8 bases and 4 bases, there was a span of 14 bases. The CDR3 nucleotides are TGTGCCAGCGCCTCCGTGGGGTCCACTGAAGCTTTCTTT. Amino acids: CASASVGSTEAFF.

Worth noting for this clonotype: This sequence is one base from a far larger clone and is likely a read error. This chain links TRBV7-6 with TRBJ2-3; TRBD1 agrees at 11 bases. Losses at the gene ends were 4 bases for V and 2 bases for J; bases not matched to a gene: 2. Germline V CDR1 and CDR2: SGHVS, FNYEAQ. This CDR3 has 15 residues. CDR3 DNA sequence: TGTGCCAGCAGCTCGGACAGGGGGCACACAGATACGCAGTATTTT. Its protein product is CASSSDRGHTDTQYF.

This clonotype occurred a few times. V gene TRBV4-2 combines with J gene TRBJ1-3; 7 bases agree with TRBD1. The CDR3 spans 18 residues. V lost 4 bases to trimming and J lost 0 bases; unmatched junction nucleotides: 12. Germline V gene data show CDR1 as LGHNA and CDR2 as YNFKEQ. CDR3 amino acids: CASSRRPARDSSGNTIYF. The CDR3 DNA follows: TGTGCCAGCAGCCGGCGCCCAGCGCGGGACAGCTCTGGAAACACCATATATTTT.

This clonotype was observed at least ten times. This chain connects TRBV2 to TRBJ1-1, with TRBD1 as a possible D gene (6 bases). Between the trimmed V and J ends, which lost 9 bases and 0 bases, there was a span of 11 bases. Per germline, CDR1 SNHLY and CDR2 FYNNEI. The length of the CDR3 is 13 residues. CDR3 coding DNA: TGTGCCAGGACAGGTGACATGAACACTGAAGCTTTCTTT. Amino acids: CARTGDMNTEAFF.

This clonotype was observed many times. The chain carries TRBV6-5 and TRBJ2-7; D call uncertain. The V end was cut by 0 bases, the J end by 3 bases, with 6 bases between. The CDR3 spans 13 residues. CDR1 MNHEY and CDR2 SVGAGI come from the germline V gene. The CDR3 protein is CASSYSLNYEQYF. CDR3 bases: TGTGCCAGCAGTTACTCGCTAAACTACGAGCAGTACTTC.

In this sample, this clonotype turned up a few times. The CDR3 bases are TGCGCCAGCAGTGGGTCTGACAGATTATATGGCTACACCTTC. Amino acids: CASSGSDRLYGYTF. This chain connects TRBV10-1 to TRBJ1-2, with TRBD1 as a possible D gene (5 bases). The germline CDR1 and CDR2 sequences are WNHNN and SYGVQD (reference sequence). The V and J ends lost 4 bases and 5 bases respectively, with 14 bases between them. The CDR3 length is 14 residues.

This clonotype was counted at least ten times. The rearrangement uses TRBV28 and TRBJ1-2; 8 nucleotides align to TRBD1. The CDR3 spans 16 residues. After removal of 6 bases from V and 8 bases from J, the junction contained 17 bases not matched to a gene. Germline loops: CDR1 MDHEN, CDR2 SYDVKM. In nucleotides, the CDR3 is TGTGCCAGCAGAGCGCCGGGACAGGCCGGCCTTGGGGGCTACACCTTC. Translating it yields CASRAPGQAGLGGYTF.

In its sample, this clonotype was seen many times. The CDR3 DNA reads TGTGCCAGCAGTTCCCCCCGGGGCTACAATGAGCAGTTCTTC. As protein: CASSSPRGYNEQFF. The J gene is TRBJ2-1, the V gene TRBV6-2 or TRBV6-3; the D gene is possibly TRBD2 (5 bases). This CDR3 region has 14 residues. Germline CDR1 reads MNHEY; CDR2 reads SVGEGT. V lost 4 bases and J lost 3, with 10 bases in between.

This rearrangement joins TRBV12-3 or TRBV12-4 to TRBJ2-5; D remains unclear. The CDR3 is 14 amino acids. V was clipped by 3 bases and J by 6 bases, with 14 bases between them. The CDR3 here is CASSLMFSVQTQYF. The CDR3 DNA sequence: TGTGCCAGCAGTTTGATGTTCAGCGTACAGACCCAGTACTTC.

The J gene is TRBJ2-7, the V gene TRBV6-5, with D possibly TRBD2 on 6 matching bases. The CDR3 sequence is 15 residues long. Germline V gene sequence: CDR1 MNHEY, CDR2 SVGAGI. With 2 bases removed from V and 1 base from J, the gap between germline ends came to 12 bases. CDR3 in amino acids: CASSYRGTRSYEQYF. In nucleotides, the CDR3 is TGTGCCAGCAGTTACCGGGGGACTCGGTCCTACGAGCAGTACTTC.

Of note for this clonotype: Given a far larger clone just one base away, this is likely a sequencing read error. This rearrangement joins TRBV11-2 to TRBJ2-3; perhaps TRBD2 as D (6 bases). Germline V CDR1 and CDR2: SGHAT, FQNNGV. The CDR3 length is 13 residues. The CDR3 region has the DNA TGTGCCGGCAGCGCTAGCGACTTGAATACGCAGTATTTT. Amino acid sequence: CAGSASDLNTQYF. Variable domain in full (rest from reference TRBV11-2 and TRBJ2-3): EAGVAQSPRYKIIEKRQSVAFWCNPISGHATLYWYQQILGQGPKLLIQFQNNGVVDDSQLPKDRFSAERLKGVDSTLKIQPAKLEDSAVYLCAGSASDLNTQYFGPGTRLTVL.

The CDR3 protein is CASSPLSPGEEKLFF. CDR3 DNA sequence: TGTGCCAGCTCACCACTGTCCCCCGGGGAGGAAAAACTGTTTTTT. V is TRBV18 and J is TRBJ1-4; D is unclear. Germline assignment: CDR1 KGHSH and CDR2 LQKENI. The CDR3 is 15 residues long. V lost 1 base to trimming and J lost 8 bases, with 14 bases between them.

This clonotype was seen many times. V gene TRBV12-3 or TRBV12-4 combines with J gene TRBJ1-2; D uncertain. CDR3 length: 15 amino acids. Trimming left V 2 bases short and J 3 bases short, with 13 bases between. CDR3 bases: TGTGCCAGCAGTTTAAGGGAAAGGACTGACTATGGCTACACCTTC. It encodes CASSLRERTDYGYTF.

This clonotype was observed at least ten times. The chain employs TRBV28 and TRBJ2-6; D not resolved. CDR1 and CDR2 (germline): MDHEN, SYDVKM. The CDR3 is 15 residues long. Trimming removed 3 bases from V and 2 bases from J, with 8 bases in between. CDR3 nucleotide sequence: TGTGCCAGCAGTTTGGGTCCGACTGGGGCCAACGTCCTGACTTTC. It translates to CASSLGPTGANVLTF.

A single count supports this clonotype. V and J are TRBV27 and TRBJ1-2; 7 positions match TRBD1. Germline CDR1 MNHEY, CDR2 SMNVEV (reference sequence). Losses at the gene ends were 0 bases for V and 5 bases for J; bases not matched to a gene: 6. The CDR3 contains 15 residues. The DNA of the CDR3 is TGTGCCAGCAGTTTATCGACAGGGTCCCCATATGGCTACACCTTC. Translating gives CASSLSTGSPYGYTF.

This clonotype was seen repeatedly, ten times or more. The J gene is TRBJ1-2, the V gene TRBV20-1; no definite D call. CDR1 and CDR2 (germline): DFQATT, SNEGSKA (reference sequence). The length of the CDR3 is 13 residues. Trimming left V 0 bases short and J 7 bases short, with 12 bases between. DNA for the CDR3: TGCAGTGCTAGAGATTCGACCGGTCGTGGCTACACCTTC. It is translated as CSARDSTGRGYTF.

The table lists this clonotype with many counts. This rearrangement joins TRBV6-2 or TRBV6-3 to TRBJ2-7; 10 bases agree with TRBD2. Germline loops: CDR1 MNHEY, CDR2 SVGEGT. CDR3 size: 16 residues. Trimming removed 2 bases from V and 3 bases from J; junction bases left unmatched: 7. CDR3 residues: CASSYEWPSGSYEQYF. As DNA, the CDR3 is TGTGCCAGCAGTTACGAGTGGCCTAGCGGGAGCTACGAGCAGTACTTC.

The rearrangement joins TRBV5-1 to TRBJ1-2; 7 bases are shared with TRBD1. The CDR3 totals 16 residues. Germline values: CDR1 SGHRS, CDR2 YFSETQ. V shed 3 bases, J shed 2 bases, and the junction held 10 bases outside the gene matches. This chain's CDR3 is CASSSHRQGTNYGYTF. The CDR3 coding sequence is TGCGCCAGCAGCTCGCATCGACAGGGAACCAACTATGGCTACACCTTC.

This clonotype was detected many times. The CDR3: CASSYSGTGVNQPQHF. The CDR3 region has the DNA TGTGCCAGCAGTTACTCCGGGACAGGGGTCAATCAGCCCCAGCATTTT. V and J are TRBV6-2 or TRBV6-3 and TRBJ1-5, with TRBD1 matching over 10 bases. The CDR3 contains 16 residues. Germline lookup yields CDR1 MNHEY and CDR2 SVGEGT. Unmatched junction bases numbered 2, after V lost 0 bases and J lost 3 bases.

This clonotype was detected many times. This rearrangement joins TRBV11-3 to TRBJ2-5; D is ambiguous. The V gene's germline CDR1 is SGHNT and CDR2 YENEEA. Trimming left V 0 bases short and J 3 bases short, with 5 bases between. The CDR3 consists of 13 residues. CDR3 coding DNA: TGTGCCAGCAGCTTAGAAGTTGAAGAGACCCAGTACTTC. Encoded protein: CASSLEVEETQYF.